This T cell receptor beta chain comes out of a study of neurological immune-mediated disorders (dated by TCRdb to the late 2010s). A note on the overall study: Among the approximately 34 multiple sclerosis patients, roughly 31 had relapsing-remitting MS and 3 had secondary progressive MS. Of the approximately 66 subjects in the cohort, around 14 were HAM/TSP patients, about 34 were multiple sclerosis patients, and 20 were healthy controls. Longitudinal samples, technical triplicates and paired sorted CD4+ and CD8+ T-cell subsets, alongside PBMC samples, were included among the roughly 100 TCR-beta libraries. The study compared peripheral blood TCR-beta repertoires of HTLV-I-associated myelopathy (HAM/TSP) patients, multiple sclerosis patients and healthy controls using UMI-based sequencing.

This clonotype was recorded at least ten times. The specificity of this receptor is unknown. No clone much larger than this one lies a single base away; base qualities are absent. The junction shows trimming of 4 bases on V and 2 bases on J, plus 16 bases between the germline ends. CDR1 is given as SGHRS and CDR2 as YFSETQ, both from the germline V gene. The cysteine opens and the phenylalanine closes a CDR3 of 15 amino acids. The CDR3 DNA has 45 bases and is translated from base 1. Unsorted PBMC libraries were generated from 2 million PBMCs stored in RNAlater at -80 °C until RNA extraction. The multiple sclerosis patients were enrolled in a US clinical protocol that evaluated disease progression with magnetic resonance imaging. Peripheral blood was subjected to Ficoll-Hypaque density gradient centrifugation to isolate PBMCs, which were then cryopreserved in liquid nitrogen. Paper-wide results and their limitations: Repertoires from 18 of 34 MS patients were grouped by phylogenetic analysis into a cluster of related CDR3 sequences, suggesting a possible repertoire-level signature. The MS cluster was not associated with any clinical or MRI features, and the authors stated that larger cohorts are needed. Expanded clones from different subjects shared no identical CDR3 amino acid sequences, which suggests that TCR-beta repertoires were private in all groups. TCR clonal expansion was greatest in HAM/TSP patients and smallest in MS patients, who ranked below even healthy controls.

cDNA was synthesized by template-switch 5'RACE using a primer with a 10-nucleotide random unique molecular identifier that tagged each TCR transcript. Every sequencing run yielded over 160 million TCR-beta sequences covering 15-18 subjects. The RNeasy kit was used for extraction of total RNA. Using the KAPA Real-time Library Amplification kit, TCR-beta VDJ regions were amplified with primers for the TCR constant region and the 5'RACE anchor. Sample indexes and Illumina adaptors were added in a first PCR, and a second PCR then increased library yield. The roughly 650 bp TCR product was size-selected on a 2% E-gel SizeSelection system after Ampure bead purification. Before pooling, library quality was assessed on a Bioanalyzer, concentration was determined with Qubit, and library quantification was performed with the Kapa Library Quantification kit. An Illumina HiSeq 2500 was used to sequence the libraries paired-end at 2 x 150 bp. To increase sequence diversity, roughly 24-31% phiX was spiked into each library pool. As for the original processing: The UMI-based MiGEC pipeline processed quality-filtered reads and removed over 85% of raw TCR sequences during error correction. VDJ genes were aligned to IMGT germline references, and each clonotype was defined by a unique CDR3 amino acid sequence together with V-J genes. Clonal expansion, Shannon diversity and CDR3 relatedness were evaluated with VDJtools (CalcPairwiseDistances, ClusterSamples), while phylogenetic trees were built in CLCbio workbench. Expanded clones were defined as having at least 8 unique UMIs, based on coefficient-of-variation modelling across technical triplicates. The raw public data were reprocessed by TCRdb itself: fastp quality trimming at Q25, MiXCR clonotype calling, in-frame beta chains only. Entries that share a CDR3 protein sequence are merged under the most common genes and DNA. TCRdb, not the original authors, processed these V and J calls. The sample table holds about 66,000 distinct CDR3 sequences, of which almost 3.5% were seen once. Roughly 3.7% of the sample is in the top ten clones.

The sample was PBMCs. The chain joins TRBV5-1 to TRBJ2-7; the D region possibly corresponds to TRBD1 (9 bases align). This clonotype was obtained from a middle-aged man with multiple sclerosis. The DNA reads TGCGCCAGCAGCCCGGGGGGGACAGGGACCTACGAGCAGTACTTC. Its protein product is CASSPGGTGTYEQYF.